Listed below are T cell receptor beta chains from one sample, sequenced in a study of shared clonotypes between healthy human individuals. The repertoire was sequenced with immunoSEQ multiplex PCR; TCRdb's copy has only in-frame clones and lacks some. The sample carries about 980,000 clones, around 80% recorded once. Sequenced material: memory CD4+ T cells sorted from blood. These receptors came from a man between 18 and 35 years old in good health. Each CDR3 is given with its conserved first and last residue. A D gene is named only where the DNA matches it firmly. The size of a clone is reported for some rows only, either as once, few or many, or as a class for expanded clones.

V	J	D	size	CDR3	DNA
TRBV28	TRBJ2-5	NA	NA	CASSENRAAETQYF	TGTGCCAGCAGTGAAAACAGGGCTGCGGAGACCCAGTACTTC
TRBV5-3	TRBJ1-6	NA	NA	CARSFMRENYNSPLHF	TGTGCCAGAAGCTTTATGCGGGAGAACTATAATTCACCCCTCCACTTT
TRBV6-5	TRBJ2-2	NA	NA	CASSYENTGELFF	TGTGCCAGCAGTTACGAGAACACCGGGGAGCTGTTTTTT
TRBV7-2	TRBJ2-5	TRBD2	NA	CASSLYPSGSGEKTQYF	TGTGCCAGCAGCTTATATCCTAGCGGGAGCGGGGAAAAGACCCAGTACTTC
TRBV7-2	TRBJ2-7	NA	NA	CASSLRSAGQYF	TGTGCCAGCAGCTTAAGATCGGCGGGGCAGTACTTC
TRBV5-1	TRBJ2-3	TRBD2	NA	CASSRDYLSTDTQYF	TGCGCCAGCAGCCGGGACTACCTCAGCACAGATACGCAGTATTTT
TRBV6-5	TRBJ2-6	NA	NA	CASSLRSSGANVLTF	TGTGCCAGCAGTTTGCGGTCGTCTGGGGCCAACGTCCTGACTTTC
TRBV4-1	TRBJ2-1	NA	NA	CASRGSSYNEQFF	TGCGCCAGCAGAGGAAGCTCCTACAATGAGCAGTTCTTC
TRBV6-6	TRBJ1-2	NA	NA	CASSQANWNGYTF	TGTGCCAGCAGCCAAGCTAACTGGAATGGCTACACCTTC
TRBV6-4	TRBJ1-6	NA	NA	CASSETALNNSPLHF	TGTGCCAGCAGTGAGACAGCCCTTAATAATTCACCCCTCCACTTT
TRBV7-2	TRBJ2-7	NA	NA	CASSWSGGIDEQYF	TGTGCCAGCAGCTGGTCTGGGGGGATCGACGAGCAGTACTTC
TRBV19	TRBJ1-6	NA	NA	CASSSGVYPNSPLHF	TGTGCCAGTAGTTCCGGGGTTTACCCAAATTCACCCCTCCACTTT
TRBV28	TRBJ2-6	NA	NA	CASSLRGLRSGANVLTF	TGTGCCAGCAGTTTAAGGGGCCTACGCTCTGGGGCCAACGTCCTGACTTTC
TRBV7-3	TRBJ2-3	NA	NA	CASSLNLASTDTQYF	TGTGCCAGCAGCTTAAACCTAGCATCTACAGATACGCAGTATTTT
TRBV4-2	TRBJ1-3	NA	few	CASSQDNLMLSGNTIYF	TGTGCCAGCAGCCAAGATAATTTGATGCTCTCTGGAAACACCATATATTTT
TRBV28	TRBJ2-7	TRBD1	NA	CASSDPGQGGSYEQYF	TGTGCCAGCAGCGATCCCGGACAGGGAGGATCCTACGAGCAGTACTTC
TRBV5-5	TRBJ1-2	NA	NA	CASSIAIRESGYTF	TGTGCCAGCAGCATAGCAATTCGTGAGAGCGGCTACACCTTC
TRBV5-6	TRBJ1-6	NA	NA	CASSSPGRINSPLHF	TGTGCCAGCAGCTCGCCGGGACGGATTAATTCACCCCTCCACTTT
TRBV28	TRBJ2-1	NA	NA	CASKLDSGPWDEQFF	TGTGCCAGCAAATTAGACTCTGGGCCTTGGGATGAGCAGTTCTTC
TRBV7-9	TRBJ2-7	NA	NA	CASSLGGAPNNRFNEQYF	TGTGCCAGCAGCTTGGGGGGGGCCCCCAATAATCGTTTCAACGAGCAGTACTTC
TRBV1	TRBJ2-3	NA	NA	CTSSQDWIGVGPDTQYF	TGCACCAGCAGCCAAGATTGGATCGGAGTAGGCCCAGATACGCAGTATTTT
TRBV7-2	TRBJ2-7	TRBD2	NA	CASRLAAGGRDEQYF	TGTGCCAGCAGACTTGCGGCGGGAGGGCGGGACGAGCAGTACTTC
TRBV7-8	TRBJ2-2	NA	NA	CASSLMTGANTGELFF	TGTGCCAGCAGCTTAATGACAGGAGCGAACACCGGGGAGCTGTTTTTT
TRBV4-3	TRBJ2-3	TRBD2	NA	CASSQVAGDRRDTQYF	TGCGCCAGCAGCCAAGTAGCGGGAGATCGGAGAGATACGCAGTATTTT
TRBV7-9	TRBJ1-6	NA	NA	CASSLDGNSPLHF	TGTGCCAGCAGCTTGGACGGGAATTCACCCCTCCACTTT